Following are 28 T cell receptor beta chains from one sample sequenced in a study of beta chain features in type 1 diabetes. The study's findings and limits: When Type 1 diabetes patients were examined, their TCRB CDR3s proved moderately but significantly shorter in all four CD4+ subsets.

The investigators reverse transcribed all of the isolated RNA, so they sequenced expressed TCRB transcripts. Here immunoSEQ multiplex PCR was the method, and the copy in TCRdb shows in-frame clones only, minus some. The sample includes 120,000 or so clones, approximately 15% of them seen just once. No antigen has been identified for these receptors. The specimen was central memory CD4+ T cells from blood. Every receptor here comes from a young man with type 1 diabetes.

This clone turned up a few times. In the same sample, other DNA sequences code for this CDR3. The chain combines TRBV30 with TRBJ2-2; D may be TRBD1 (5 bases). The CDR3 has 13 residues. The V end lost 0 bases, the J end lost 6 bases, and 8 bases lay between the germline ends. The germline CDR1 and CDR2 sequences are GTSNPN and SVGIG (reference sequence). CDR3 protein: CAWSVQGAGELFF. The CDR3 DNA is TGTGCCTGGAGTGTACAAGGGGCCGGGGAGCTGTTTTTT.

The chain employs TRBV9 and TRBJ2-7; D gene uncertain. The CDR3 is 14 amino acids. The germline V and J ends were trimmed by 3 bases and 0 bases, with 10 bases remaining between them. Germline V gene sequence: CDR1 SGDLS, CDR2 YYNGEE. In DNA form, the CDR3 reads TGTGCCAGCAGCGAGAGGCCCACCTCCTACGAGCAGTACTTC. It yields the protein CASSERPTSYEQYF.

This rearrangement joins TRBV29-1 to TRBJ1-2, with 7 bases identical to TRBD1. CDR1 and CDR2 (germline): SQVTM, ANQGSEA. V was pared by 1 base and J by 6 bases, with 11 bases of the junction left unmatched. The CDR3 sequence is 15 residues long. CDR3 bases: TGCAGCGTTGAAGCCTCGATAGGGGGCCAACATGGCTACACCTTC. Translated: CSVEASIGGQHGYTF.

The V and J genes are TRBV29-1 and TRBJ1-5; the match to TRBD1 covers 7 bases. Germline trimming cut 4 bases from V and 3 bases from J; bases unmatched to any gene: 6. The length of the CDR3 is 14 residues. The V gene's germline CDR1 is SQVTM and CDR2 ANQGSEA. In DNA, the CDR3 is TGCAGCGTTGGTGGACAGGACTACAATCAGCCCCAGCATTTT. Translating it yields CSVGGQDYNQPQHF.

This chain uses TRBV5-4 with TRBJ2-7; the D call may be TRBD1 or TRBD2 (5 bases each). This CDR3 region has 13 residues. With 3 bases removed from V and 7 bases from J, the gap between germline ends came to 14 bases. The germline V gene has CDR1 SGHNT and CDR2 YYREEE (reference sequence). CDR3 amino acids: CASSWDPAEEQYF. The CDR3 DNA reads TGTGCCAGCAGCTGGGACCCGGCGGAGGAGCAGTACTTC.

This clone has only a few counts. The chain uses TRBV21-1 and TRBJ2-7; TRBD2 is the table's D call and was not checked against the DNA. TRBV21-1 is flagged as a pseudogene. This CDR3 is built from 16 residues. The CDR3 protein is CASRKTSGRTLYEQYF. DNA for the CDR3: TGTGCCAGCAGAAAGACTAGCGGGAGGACTTTATACGAGCAGTACTTC.

The chain has TRBV2 and TRBJ2-5; 9 nucleotides align to TRBD1. Per the germline V gene, CDR1 is SNHLY and CDR2 is FYNNEI. V trimming: 11 bases; J trimming: 4 bases; junction bases outside the gene matches: 5. This CDR3 has 12 residues. The CDR3 region is CACRDRAETQYF. The CDR3, as DNA: TGTGCCTGTAGGGACAGGGCAGAGACCCAGTACTTC. The entire variable domain, with the rest obtained from reference TRBV2 and TRBJ2-5, is as follows: EPEVTQTPSHQVTQMGQEVILRCVPISNHLYFYWYRQILGQKVEFLVSFYNNEISEKSEIFDDQFSVERPDGSNFTLKIRSTKLEDSAMYFCACRDRAETQYFGPGTRLLVL.

The J gene is TRBJ1-1, the V gene TRBV4-3, with D possibly matching TRBD1 (6 bases). The germline CDR1 and CDR2 sequences are LGHNA and YSLEER. The CDR3 has 20 residues. Trimming took 7 bases from V and 0 from J, leaving 30 bases between them. Here the CDR3 reads CASTKTYTGTLKSMNTEAFF. The CDR3 DNA reads TGCGCCAGCACCAAAACTTACACTGGGACACTTAAATCCATGAACACTGAAGCTTTCTTT.

This clone was counted between two and nine times. The identical CDR3 is also encoded by other nucleotide sequences in the sample. The chain links TRBV29-1 to TRBJ2-5, with D maybe TRBD2 (5 bases). Germline CDR1 and CDR2: SQVTM and ANQGSEA. Trimming stripped 3 bases from V and 5 bases from J, with 10 bases between. The CDR3 spans 12 residues. CDR3 coding DNA: TGCAGCGTTGATCGGGGAGTGGAGACCCAGTACTTC. Its protein is CSVDRGVETQYF.

This clone was observed a few times. This chain links TRBV5-1 with TRBJ2-7; TRBD2 might be the D (6 bases). Germline V CDR1 and CDR2: SGHRS, YFSETQ. With 4 bases removed from V and 2 bases from J, the gap between germline ends came to 13 bases. The CDR3 is made up of 14 amino acids. The CDR3 is CASSLGTDTYEQYF. The DNA for the CDR3 is TGCGCCAGCAGCCTCGGGACTGATACCTACGAGCAGTACTTC.

This clone was counted a few times. V is TRBV7-2 and J is TRBJ2-7, with 9 positions matching TRBD1. CDR1 and CDR2 (germline): SGHTA, FQGNSA. The CDR3 spans 15 residues. J lost 2 bases, V lost 5 bases, and 7 bases had no gene match. The CDR3 protein is CASSVPGQGTYEQYF. The DNA of the CDR3 is TGTGCCAGCAGCGTTCCGGGACAGGGTACCTACGAGCAGTACTTC.

This clone was seen just once. V usage is TRBV5-6 and J usage is TRBJ1-2; D is possibly TRBD1 (5 bases). Germline V gene data show CDR1 as SGHDT and CDR2 as YYEEEE. CDR3 length: 14 amino acids. V was cut by 4 bases and J by 4 bases, with 14 bases left in between. CDR3 DNA sequence: TGTGCCAGCAGCAGCCTCAGTGGGGCCTATGGCTACACCTTC. It yields the protein CASSSLSGAYGYTF.

This clone was observed a handful of times. A read error may produce the germline difference seen at one junction end. The chain couples TRBV30 to TRBJ2-1, with D tentatively TRBD2 (5 bases). Germline lookup yields CDR1 GTSNPN and CDR2 SVGIG (reference sequence). This CDR3 is built from 12 residues. CDR3 region: CAGRAPNNEQFF. The CDR3 region has the DNA TGTGCCGGGAGAGCCCCTAACAATGAGCAGTTCTTC.

The gene calls are TRBV7-2 and TRBJ2-5, with 9 bases matching TRBD2. The CDR3 spans 15 residues. CDR1 and CDR2 from the germline V gene are SGHTA and FQGNSA. With 4 bases clipped from V and 4 bases from J, the junction kept 7 bases outside the gene matches. CDR3 nucleotide sequence: TGTGCCAGCAGCTCTCTGCGGGAGGGCCGAGAGACCCAGTACTTC. It yields the protein CASSSLREGRETQYF.

The chain has TRBV30 and TRBJ2-1; tentatively, D is TRBD2 (6 bases). Germline V CDR1 and CDR2: GTSNPN, SVGIG (reference sequence). The V gene lost 4 bases and the J gene lost 2 bases, with 9 bases spanning the gap. The length of the CDR3 is 13 residues. CDR3 protein: CAWMGTAYNEQFF. The CDR3 DNA follows: TGTGCCTGGATGGGGACTGCCTACAATGAGCAGTTCTTC.

The table lists this clone with a few counts. The J gene is TRBJ1-4, the V gene TRBV6-5; tentative D call: TRBD1 (6 bases). This CDR3 contains 14 residues. V lost 2 bases to trimming and J lost 5 bases, with 9 bases between them. The germline CDR1 and CDR2 sequences are MNHEY and SVGAGI. The CDR3 coding sequence is TGTGCCAGCAGTTACGAGGACAGAAATGAAAAACTGTTTTTT. Translation gives CASSYEDRNEKLFF.

This clone turned up a few times. The V call is TRBV28, the J call TRBJ2-1, with 11 bases aligning to TRBD1. The length of the CDR3 is 16 residues. J gave up 2 bases and V 5 bases, and 5 bases lay outside the gene matches. Per germline, CDR1 MDHEN and CDR2 SYDVKM. CDR3 nucleotide sequence: TGTGCCAGCAGTGCGACGGGACAGGGGGCCTACAATGAGCAGTTCTTC. Amino acids: CASSATGQGAYNEQFF.

This clone was counted a few times. The CDR3 nucleotides read TGCGCCAGCAGCCAAGATCGGAACAATGAGCAGTTCTTC. Its translation is CASSQDRNNEQFF. The chain links TRBV4-3 to TRBJ2-1, with D uncertain. Germline assignment: CDR1 LGHNA and CDR2 YSLEER. The V and J ends lost 0 bases and 5 bases respectively, with 5 bases between them. The CDR3 contains 13 residues.

This clone was counted only a few times. The chain carries TRBV13 and TRBJ2-3; TRBD2 matches 8 bases. The CDR3 consists of 16 residues. CDR1 is PRHDT, CDR2 FYEKMQ, per germline (reference sequence). The V and J ends lost 3 bases and 2 bases, in that order; junction bases with no gene match: 7. DNA of the CDR3: TGTGCCAGCAGCTTGGAAAGCGGGAGCCTCACAGATACGCAGTATTTT. It encodes CASSLESGSLTDTQYF.

This clone has a handful of counts. V gene TRBV27 combines with J gene TRBJ2-6; perhaps TRBD2 as D (6 bases). The V gene's germline CDR1 is MNHEY and CDR2 SMNVEV (reference sequence). The CDR3 totals 17 residues. Trimming stripped 3 bases from V and 1 base from J, with 13 bases between. The CDR3 DNA reads as TGTGCCAGCAGTTTCGACGGGAGTATTTCTGGGGCCAACGTCCTGACTTTC. Translation gives CASSFDGSISGANVLTF.

This rearrangement joins TRBV7-2 to TRBJ2-3, with 9 nucleotides matching TRBD1. The germline V gene has CDR1 SGHTA and CDR2 FQGNSA. V trimming: 0 bases; J trimming: 6 bases; junction bases outside the gene matches: 7. This CDR3 is built from 16 residues. CDR3 bases: TGTGCCAGCAGCTTAGCGAAGGGACAGGGTTTTGATACGCAGTATTTT. Its translation: CASSLAKGQGFDTQYF.

This clone has a handful of counts. The V and J genes are TRBV30 and TRBJ1-6, with a weak D call TRBD1 (5 bases). In germline, CDR1 is GTSNPN, CDR2 SVGIG (reference sequence). Between the trimmed V and J ends, which lost 4 bases and 9 bases, there was a span of 16 bases. The CDR3 sequence is 14 residues long. CDR3 protein: CAWTRDLGGSPLHF. CDR3 bases: TGTGCCTGGACCCGGGACCTAGGCGGTTCACCCCTCCACTTT.

This clone appeared many times. This chain uses TRBV7-2 with TRBJ2-7, with D perhaps assigned TRBD1 or TRBD2 (5 bases each). The CDR3 runs to 17 residues. The V end was cut by 4 bases, the J end by 4 bases, with 23 bases between. The germline V gene encodes CDR1 SGHTA and CDR2 FQGNSA. CDR3 DNA: TGTGCCAGCAGCTCGAGGACGGGACCACCGGGTGGATACGAGCAGTACTTC. Translation gives CASSSRTGPPGGYEQYF.

In its sample, this clone was seen a few times. The V and J genes are TRBV7-9 and TRBJ2-3; 15 nucleotides line up with TRBD2. The CDR3 is 19 amino acids. V lost 3 bases and J lost 3; bases outside the gene matches: 10. The V gene's germline CDR1 is SEHNR and CDR2 FQNEAQ (reference sequence). CDR3: CASSFLIGLAGGQTDTQYF. The CDR3 DNA sequence: TGTGCCAGCAGCTTCCTCATCGGACTAGCGGGAGGGCAGACAGATACGCAGTATTTT.

The chain is built from TRBV2 and TRBJ2-3; D gene uncertain. CDR1 is SNHLY, CDR2 FYNNEI, per germline. V was clipped by 4 bases and J by 12 bases, with 14 bases between them. This CDR3 is built from 12 residues. The CDR3 loop is CASSGPDAVQYF. The DNA of the CDR3 is TGTGCCAGCAGTGGGCCGGACGCAGTCCAGTATTTT.

The J gene is TRBJ2-3, the V gene TRBV5-1; D might be TRBD1 or TRBD2, each matching 5 bases. With 1 base removed from V and 6 bases from J, the gap between germline ends came to 15 bases. The CDR3 runs 15 residues. The germline CDR1 and CDR2 sequences are SGHRS and YFSETQ. The CDR3, as DNA: TGCGCCAGCAGCTTGCCGAGGGGCTCGGGGGATACGCAGTATTTT. Encoded protein: CASSLPRGSGDTQYF.

This clone has just a few counts. This chain uses TRBV5-6 with TRBJ2-7; TRBD2 might be the D (6 bases). Germline-derived CDR1 and CDR2 are SGHDT and YYEEEE. Trimming stripped 4 bases from V and 2 bases from J, with 16 bases between. The CDR3 totals 15 residues. In nucleotides, the CDR3 is TGTGCCAGCAGCCCCTACGGGACTCCAACCTACGAGCAGTACTTC. It specifies CASSPYGTPTYEQYF.

This clone was picked up a small number of times. The chain recombines TRBV2 with TRBJ1-5, with 9 bases that match TRBD1. The germline CDR1 and CDR2 sequences are SNHLY and FYNNEI. CDR3 size: 17 residues. J was trimmed by 6 bases and V by 3 bases; bases with no gene match: 12. The CDR3 reads CASSETSGTGIFQPQHF. CDR3 sequence (DNA): TGTGCCAGCAGTGAGACCTCCGGGACAGGGATCTTTCAGCCCCAGCATTTT.